Shown below are 30 T cell receptor beta chains from a single sample sequenced in a study of shared clonotypes between healthy human individuals. Measured with immunoSEQ multiplex PCR; TCRdb has only the in-frame clones, and not every one. The repertoire holds approximately 1,500,000 clones, with 95% to 99% as singletons. The material sequenced was naive CD4+ T cells sorted from blood. Subset: CD45RA+ positively selected. These receptors were taken from a man younger than 40 in good health.

The chain couples TRBV30 to TRBJ2-5; TRBD2 is a possible D gene (6 bases). CDR1 and CDR2 from the germline V gene are GTSNPN and SVGIG (reference sequence). The CDR3 has 13 amino acids. Deletions cut 0 bases from V and 7 bases from J, with 12 bases between. The CDR3 DNA follows: TGTGCCTGGAGTGTTTTAGCGGATGGGACCCAGTACTTC. As protein: CAWSVLADGTQYF.

V is TRBV29-1 and J is TRBJ2-7; D is perhaps TRBD1 (5 bases). The germline V and J ends were trimmed by 4 bases and 2 bases, with 9 bases remaining between them. This CDR3 region has 12 residues. Germline-derived CDR1 and CDR2 are SQVTM and ANQGSEA. CDR3 sequence reads: CSVGGDTYEQYF. Here the CDR3 DNA reads TGCAGCGTTGGGGGCGATACCTACGAGCAGTACTTC.

The chain combines TRBV5-4 with TRBJ2-5; TRBD2 matches 12 bases. With 4 bases clipped from V and 2 bases from J, the junction kept 9 bases outside the gene matches. Germline V gene sequence: CDR1 SGHNT, CDR2 YYREEE (reference sequence). This CDR3 spans 17 amino acids. The CDR3 DNA follows: TGTGCCAGCAGCCCAGTCCCGACTAGCGGGAGACAAGAGACCCAGTACTTC. It specifies CASSPVPTSGRQETQYF.

This sequence joins TRBV5-1 and TRBJ1-1; D not certain. Deletions cut 3 bases from V and 6 bases from J, with 9 bases between. The germline V gene has CDR1 SGHRS and CDR2 YFSETQ. This CDR3 is 12 amino acids long. CDR3 sequence (DNA): TGCGCCAGCAGCTCGGACGGCCCTGAAGCTTTCTTT. Translation gives CASSSDGPEAFF.

The genes are TRBV30 and TRBJ2-1; no clear D gene. The CDR3 is 10 residues long. Germline loops: CDR1 GTSNPN, CDR2 SVGIG (reference sequence). V dropped 5 bases and J dropped 15 bases, with 14 bases sitting between them. CDR3 bases: TGTGCCTGGGTAGCCTCCGCGATGTTCTTC. This translates into CAWVASAMFF.

The gene calls are TRBV7-8 and TRBJ2-1; D not resolved. V lost 5 bases, J lost 0 bases, and 17 bases lay in between. Germline V gene lookup returns CDR1 SGHVS and CDR2 FQNEAQ. CDR3 size: 17 residues. As DNA, the CDR3 is TGTGCCAGCAGCCCCGTGCCCGGGCATATCTCCTACAATGAGCAGTTCTTC. Translation: CASSPVPGHISYNEQFF.

The J gene is TRBJ2-1, the V gene TRBV7-2, with D possibly matching TRBD2 (6 bases). Germline CDR1 is SGHTA and CDR2 is FQGNSA. V was clipped by 6 bases and J by 1 base, with 13 bases between them. The CDR3 loop spans 15 amino acids. This chain's CDR3 is CASSRLVSSYNEQFF. The DNA for the CDR3 is TGTGCCAGCAGTAGACTAGTTTCTTCCTACAATGAGCAGTTCTTC.

The V gene is TRBV21-1, the J gene TRBJ1-5. TRBV21-1 is deemed a pseudogene. This CDR3 is built from 14 residues. CDR3 nucleotides: TGTGCCAGCAGCACAAAGGAGAAAAATCAGCCCCAGCATTTT. This gives the protein CASSTKEKNQPQHF.

The V gene is TRBV5-1, the J gene TRBJ2-1; possibly TRBD2 for D (6 bases). Trimming cost V 2 bases and J 1 base, with 10 bases left between them. Germline CDR1 SGHRS, CDR2 YFSETQ. This CDR3 region has 15 residues. DNA of the CDR3: TGCGCCAGCAGCTTCAGCGGGTATTCCTACAATGAGCAGTTCTTC. Translating it yields CASSFSGYSYNEQFF.

The chain is built from TRBV6-1 and TRBJ1-3, with D hard to call. Germline V CDR1 and CDR2: MNHNS, SASEGT. The CDR3 contains 16 residues. With 2 bases removed from V and 0 bases from J, the gap between germline ends came to 11 bases. CDR3 protein: CASSELAGSSGNTIYF. In DNA, the CDR3 is TGTGCCAGCAGTGAACTGGCCGGAAGCTCTGGAAACACCATATATTTT.

With respect to this clone: The same CDR3 also results from other DNA sequences found in this sample. The J gene is TRBJ2-7, the V gene TRBV30; D is perhaps TRBD1 or TRBD2 (5 bases each). This CDR3 has 14 residues. V lost 0 bases to trimming and J lost 2 bases, with 11 bases between them. Germline-derived CDR1 and CDR2 are GTSNPN and SVGIG (reference sequence). The CDR3 loop reads CAWSVRQGAYEQYF. The CDR3 nucleotides read TGTGCCTGGAGTGTCCGGCAGGGAGCCTACGAGCAGTACTTC.

This chain links TRBV27 with TRBJ2-5; D is ambiguous. This CDR3 is built from 13 residues. Germline-derived CDR1 and CDR2 are MNHEY and SMNVEV (reference sequence). Trimming left V 4 bases short and J 0 bases short, with 6 bases between. The CDR3 DNA reads TGTGCCAGCAGTTGGGTGTACCAAGAGACCCAGTACTTC. It codes for CASSWVYQETQYF.

The chain employs TRBV5-5 and TRBJ2-5, with D possibly called TRBD1 or TRBD2 (6 bases each). Germline CDR1 reads SGHKS; CDR2 reads YYEKEE (reference sequence). The V and J ends lost 4 bases and 2 bases respectively, with 15 bases between them. This CDR3 is built from 15 residues. The CDR3 loop is CASSPRGDLQETQYF. Written as DNA, the CDR3 is TGTGCCAGCAGCCCGAGGGGGGACTTACAAGAGACCCAGTACTTC. The entire variable domain, with the rest obtained from reference TRBV5-5 and TRBJ2-5, is as follows: DAGVTQSPTHLIKTRGQQVTLRCSPISGHKSVSWYQQVLGQGPQFIFQYYEKEERGRGNFPDRFSARQFPNYSSELNVNALLLGDSALYLCASSPRGDLQETQYFGPGTRLLVL.

The CDR3 sequence is CASMRTPVGTASYEQYF. The CDR3, as DNA: TGCGCCAGCATGCGGACCCCGGTGGGAACTGCCTCCTACGAGCAGTACTTC. The chain joins TRBV5-1 to TRBJ2-7; D is ambiguous. Germline V CDR1 and CDR2: SGHRS, YFSETQ. The CDR3 extends over 17 amino acids. V lost 6 bases, J lost 0 bases, and 22 bases lay in between.

The J gene is TRBJ2-7, the V gene TRBV7-2; TRBD2 aligns across 10 bases. Unmatched junction bases numbered 9, after V lost 1 base and J lost 6 bases. This CDR3 spans 16 amino acids. The germline CDR1 and CDR2 sequences are SGHTA and FQGNSA. CDR3 region: CASSLGLLAGAGEQYF. CDR3 coding DNA: TGTGCCAGCAGCTTAGGTCTTCTAGCGGGAGCGGGCGAGCAGTACTTC.

The rearrangement links TRBV9 to TRBJ1-5, with TRBD1 identical over 7 bases. After removal of 5 bases from V and 4 bases from J, the junction contained 9 bases not matched to a gene. Per germline, CDR1 SGDLS and CDR2 YYNGEE. This CDR3 region has 15 residues. DNA for the CDR3: TGTGCCAGCAGTCCTAGTGGGACAGTAAATCAGCCCCAGCATTTT. As protein: CASSPSGTVNQPQHF.

The chain is built from TRBV2 and TRBJ1-1; D is undetermined. Trimming pared 7 bases from V and 3 bases from J, leaving 6 bases between. Germline CDR1 and CDR2: SNHLY and FYNNEI. The CDR3 sequence is 11 residues long. The CDR3 loop is CASKMDTEAFF. DNA of the CDR3: TGTGCCAGCAAAATGGACACTGAAGCTTTCTTT.

With respect to this clone: Different DNA sequences within this sample yield the same CDR3. The CDR3 DNA reads as TGTGCCAGTAGTATCTCCCCCAGCGGGAGCTACGAGCAGTACTTC. Its protein product is CASSISPSGSYEQYF. V is TRBV19 and J is TRBJ2-7; TRBD2 aligns across 8 bases. Losses at the gene ends were 3 bases for V and 3 bases for J; bases not matched to a gene: 7. This CDR3 spans 15 amino acids. Germline CDR1 and CDR2: LNHDA and SQIVND (reference sequence).

This clone was observed a single time. In DNA, the CDR3 is TGTGCCAGCAGCTTGGTAGTCACCGGGGAGCTGTTTTTT. This encodes CASSLVVTGELFF. V gene TRBV5-5 combines with J gene TRBJ2-2; D remains unclear. Germline CDR1 reads SGHKS; CDR2 reads YYEKEE (reference sequence). The V and J ends lost 0 bases and 4 bases respectively, with 4 bases between them. This CDR3 comprises 13 residues.

V gene TRBV4-1 combines with J gene TRBJ2-7; 10 nucleotides line up with TRBD2. J gave up 4 bases and V 3 bases, and 9 bases lay outside the gene matches. The CDR3 has 16 amino acids. Germline V gives CDR1 MGHRA, CDR2 YSYEKL. The CDR3 nucleotides are TGCGCCAGCAGCCAGGGGGTAGCGGGAGGTAGGTACGAGCAGTACTTC. Amino acid sequence: CASSQGVAGGRYEQYF.

This chain connects TRBV7-6 to TRBJ2-1; maybe TRBD2 (5 bases). The germline V gene has CDR1 SGHVS and CDR2 FNYEAQ. This CDR3 is built from 13 residues. V dropped 2 bases and J dropped 6 bases, with 8 bases sitting between them. The DNA of the CDR3 is TGTGCCAGCAGCTTATTTGAGGGCAATGAGCAGTTCTTC. Its translation is CASSLFEGNEQFF. Full variable domain (outside the CDR3, taken from reference TRBV7-6 and TRBJ2-1): GAGVSQSPRYKVTKRGQDVALRCDPISGHVSLYWYRQALGQGPEFLTYFNYEAQQDKSGLPNDRFSAERPEGSISTLTIQRTEQRDSAMYRCASSLFEGNEQFFGPGTRLTVL.

J is TRBJ2-5 and V is TRBV2; a possible D gene is TRBD2 (6 bases). Germline V gene data show CDR1 as SNHLY and CDR2 as FYNNEI. The CDR3 loop spans 11 amino acids. The V end lost 6 bases, the J end lost 7 bases, and 9 bases lay between the germline ends. CDR3 sequence (DNA): TGTGCCAGCAGCGACGGGGGGACCCAGTACTTC. It specifies CASSDGGTQYF.

This sequence joins TRBV7-9 and TRBJ1-4; D gene ambiguous. Trimming pared 1 base from V and 0 bases from J, leaving 12 bases between. In germline, CDR1 is SEHNR, CDR2 FQNEAQ (reference sequence). The CDR3 has 17 residues. In nucleotides, the CDR3 is TGTGCCAGCAGCTTAGGACAAGACTATGCAACTAATGAAAAACTGTTTTTT. Protein product: CASSLGQDYATNEKLFF.

J is TRBJ2-3 and V is TRBV11-1; the D gene is possibly TRBD2 (5 bases). Trimming took off 8 bases at V and 4 bases at J, with 22 bases between the two ends. CDR3 length equals 16 residues. Germline V gene data show CDR1 as SGHAT and CDR2 as FQDESV (reference sequence). The CDR3 DNA sequence: TGTGCCAGCTCCCGGGCACTCGCGCGGGTCGCAGATACGCAGTATTTT. As protein: CASSRALARVADTQYF.

A note on this clone: This same CDR3 is encoded by further DNA sequences in the sample. The chain carries TRBV28 and TRBJ2-7; a possible D gene is TRBD1 (6 bases). V was trimmed by 3 bases and J by 2 bases, leaving 8 bases between them. Germline values: CDR1 MDHEN, CDR2 SYDVKM. CDR3 length equals 13 residues. CDR3: CASSLPGAYEQYF. For the CDR3, the DNA is TGTGCCAGCAGTTTGCCAGGGGCCTACGAGCAGTACTTC.

The chain has TRBV7-2 and TRBJ1-2; maybe TRBD1 (5 bases). The V gene lost 2 bases and the J gene lost 3 bases, with 10 bases spanning the gap. The CDR3 sequence is 14 residues long. The germline gives CDR1 SGHTA, CDR2 FQGNSA. CDR3 nucleotide sequence: TGTGCCAGCAGCTTAAGAGACAGACACTATGGCTACACCTTC. Protein sequence: CASSLRDRHYGYTF.

The chain employs TRBV18 and TRBJ1-1, with D possibly being TRBD1 (5 bases). V dropped 6 bases and J dropped 2 bases, with 13 bases sitting between them. CDR3 length: 14 amino acids. Germline CDR1 reads KGHSH; CDR2 reads LQKENI. The CDR3 loop reads CASSADNANTEAFF. Here the CDR3 DNA reads TGTGCCAGCTCGGCGGACAATGCTAACACTGAAGCTTTCTTT.

The V gene is TRBV25-1, the J gene TRBJ1-1; D not resolved. V was cut by 8 bases and J by 8 bases, with 18 bases left in between. The CDR3 has 13 amino acids. Per germline, CDR1 MGHDK and CDR2 SYGVNS. CDR3 DNA sequence: TGTGCCAGCGGAGAATCGGTGTGGACCGAAGCTTTCTTT. As protein: CASGESVWTEAFF.

The rearrangement uses TRBV13 and TRBJ2-3, with D perhaps TRBD1 or TRBD2 (5 bases each). Germline V gene lookup returns CDR1 PRHDT and CDR2 FYEKMQ (reference sequence). This CDR3 has 14 residues. The V end was cut by 5 bases, the J end by 2 bases, with 11 bases between. The CDR3 reads CASSPRGATDTQYF. The CDR3 DNA reads TGTGCCAGCAGCCCAAGAGGGGCCACAGATACGCAGTATTTT.

Written as DNA, the CDR3 is TGTGCCAGTAGTATGGGCAGGGGGTTTACCGGGGAGCTGTTTTTT. Amino acids: CASSMGRGFTGELFF. The chain employs TRBV19 and TRBJ2-2; 7 positions match TRBD1. There are 15 residues in the CDR3. Germline lookup yields CDR1 LNHDA and CDR2 SQIVND (reference sequence). V dropped 3 bases and J dropped 5; count of bases not matched to a gene: 6.